Each of the 14 T cell receptor beta chains below was sequenced from the same sample in a study of T-cell memory formation after mild COVID-19. MiXCR was run by TCRdb on the 5' RACE reads, yielding one entry per CDR3 protein. The top ten hold 2% to 2.5% of the sample, which has roughly 200,000 distinct CDR3 sequences, approximately 16% seen once. The sample comprised PBMCs or a T cell subset sorted from them (not recorded which). The source is an adult woman who had mild COVID-19 (a few samples of this study predate the infection). Cell type and time point are not known.

This clonotype was counted only a few times. The CDR3 DNA follows: TGTGCCAGCAGCTTATATACAGGTCGGACCCACAATGAGCAGTTCTTC. This codes for CASSLYTGRTHNEQFF. The V call is TRBV7-9, the J call TRBJ2-1; a weak D match, TRBD1 (5 bases). Trimming took off 2 bases at V and 5 bases at J, with 16 bases between the two ends. The germline V gene has CDR1 SEHNR and CDR2 FQNEAQ (reference sequence). CDR3 length: 16 residues.

In this sample, this clonotype turned up a few times. V gene TRBV14 combines with J gene TRBJ2-7; D unresolved. V was shortened by 0 bases and J by 2 bases, with 17 bases between the two germline ends. Germline CDR1 SGHDN, CDR2 FVKESK. This CDR3 comprises 17 residues. The CDR3 sequence is CASSQDPSRSFAYEQYF. The CDR3 DNA sequence: TGTGCCAGCAGCCAAGATCCCAGCCGGAGTTTTGCCTACGAGCAGTACTTC.

Only a few counts were recorded for this clonotype. The chain combines TRBV4-2 with TRBJ2-5, with 11 positions matching TRBD2. Trimming cost V 3 bases and J 1 base; bases outside gene matches: 4. Germline V lookup: CDR1 LGHNA, CDR2 YNFKEQ. This CDR3 is 16 amino acids long. In nucleotides, the CDR3 is TGTGCCAGCAGCCAGGCTCTAGCGGGGGGCCAAGAGACCCAGTACTTC. Protein product: CASSQALAGGQETQYF.

In its sample, this clonotype was seen a few times. The J gene is TRBJ2-6, the V gene TRBV5-1, with D tentatively TRBD1 (5 bases). The CDR3 extends over 15 amino acids. V lost 0 bases to trimming and J lost 2 bases, with 6 bases between them. The germline V gene encodes CDR1 SGHRS and CDR2 YFSETQ. Written as DNA, the CDR3 is TGCGCCAGCAGCTTGGTGACAGCTGGGGCCAACGTCCTGACTTTC. Residues: CASSLVTAGANVLTF.

The V gene is TRBV18, the J gene TRBJ2-1, with 9 bases that match TRBD2. V gave up 0 bases and J gave up 14 bases; unmatched junction bases: 8. Germline V lookup: CDR1 KGHSH, CDR2 LQKENI. This CDR3 is 14 amino acids long. The CDR3 here is CASSPPDGSGSKFF. The DNA of the CDR3 is TGTGCCAGCTCACCACCCGATGGTAGCGGGAGTAAGTTCTTC.

The chain couples TRBV12-3 or TRBV12-4 to TRBJ1-6, with 7 bases that match TRBD1. This CDR3 is built from 14 residues. V lost 7 bases to trimming and J lost 10 bases; unmatched junction nucleotides: 10. The CDR3 is CASTTGGGRSPLHF. CDR3 nucleotides: TGTGCCAGCACAACAGGAGGGGGCCGGTCACCCCTCCACTTT.

This clonotype was counted between two and nine times. The V call is TRBV5-1, the J call TRBJ2-7; D might be TRBD2 (6 bases). The CDR3 has 14 residues. CDR1 and CDR2 (germline): SGHRS, YFSETQ. Trimming took off 3 bases at V and 0 bases at J, with 10 bases between the two ends. The CDR3 sequence: CASSSTAGSYEQYF. The CDR3 DNA sequence: TGCGCCAGCAGCTCGACAGCGGGCTCCTACGAGCAGTACTTC.

The chain is built from TRBV7-9 and TRBJ1-1; a weak D match, TRBD1 (5 bases). V gave up 6 bases and J gave up 8 bases, with 13 bases separating them. The CDR3 contains 12 residues. The germline gives CDR1 SEHNR, CDR2 FQNEAQ (reference sequence). The CDR3 region is CASSKLGHEAFF. The CDR3, as DNA: TGTGCCAGCAGTAAACTAGGACACGAAGCTTTCTTT.

The chain links TRBV5-4 to TRBJ2-3; D remains ambiguous. CDR3 length: 14 amino acids. With 4 bases removed from V and 2 bases from J, the gap between germline ends came to 11 bases. The germline V gene encodes CDR1 SGHNT and CDR2 YYREEE (reference sequence). The CDR3 is CASSGGLHTDTQYF. The DNA of the CDR3 is TGTGCCAGCAGCGGCGGATTACACACAGATACGCAGTATTTT. The entire variable domain, with the rest obtained from reference TRBV5-4 and TRBJ2-3, is as follows: ETGVTQSPTHLIKTRGQQVTLRCSSQSGHNTVSWYQQALGQGPQFIFQYYREEENGRGNFPPRFSGLQFPNYSSELNVNALELDDSALYLCASSGGLHTDTQYFGPGTRLTVL.

The J gene is TRBJ2-2, the V gene TRBV12-3 or TRBV12-4; TRBD1 might be the D (6 bases). The CDR3 loop spans 13 amino acids. The CDR3, as DNA: TGTGCACTAACAGGGTCCTCCACCGGGGAGCTGTTTTTT. Amino acid sequence: CALTGSSTGELFF.

This clonotype was recorded at least ten times. The chain links TRBV6-5 to TRBJ2-7; D unclear. V was cut by 0 bases and J by 3 bases, with 9 bases left in between. Per the germline V gene, CDR1 is MNHEY and CDR2 is SVGAGI. CDR3 length equals 14 residues. CDR3 amino acids: CASSYSFGLYEQYF. The CDR3 DNA follows: TGTGCCAGCAGTTACTCATTCGGGCTCTACGAGCAGTACTTC.

This clonotype was detected a few times. The chain has TRBV20-1 and TRBJ1-3; the D gene is possibly TRBD1 (6 bases). The CDR3 is 15 amino acids. CDR1 and CDR2 (germline): DFQATT, SNEGSKA (reference sequence). V was pared by 5 bases and J by 4 bases, with 18 bases between. The CDR3 spells CSALTLQGFGNTIYF. As DNA, the CDR3 is TGCAGTGCTTTGACCCTACAGGGTTTCGGAAACACCATATATTTT.

The chain joins TRBV7-9 to TRBJ2-3; weak D call: TRBD2 (6 bases). The length of the CDR3 is 16 residues. Germline CDR1 reads SEHNR; CDR2 reads FQNEAQ (reference sequence). The germline V and J ends were trimmed by 2 bases and 4 bases, with 16 bases remaining between them. This CDR3 reads CASSLTRSGVSDTQYF. The CDR3 DNA reads TGTGCCAGCAGCTTAACTAGGTCGGGAGTCTCAGATACGCAGTATTTT.

This sequence joins TRBV6-6 and TRBJ2-2; D is unresolved. Germline V gene lookup returns CDR1 MNHNY and CDR2 SVGAGI (reference sequence). The CDR3 length is 14 residues. V was cut by 2 bases and J by 3 bases, with 7 bases left in between. CDR3 DNA: TGTGCCAGCAGTTACCGCTGGGACACCGGGGAGCTGTTTTTT. Translating it yields CASSYRWDTGELFF.